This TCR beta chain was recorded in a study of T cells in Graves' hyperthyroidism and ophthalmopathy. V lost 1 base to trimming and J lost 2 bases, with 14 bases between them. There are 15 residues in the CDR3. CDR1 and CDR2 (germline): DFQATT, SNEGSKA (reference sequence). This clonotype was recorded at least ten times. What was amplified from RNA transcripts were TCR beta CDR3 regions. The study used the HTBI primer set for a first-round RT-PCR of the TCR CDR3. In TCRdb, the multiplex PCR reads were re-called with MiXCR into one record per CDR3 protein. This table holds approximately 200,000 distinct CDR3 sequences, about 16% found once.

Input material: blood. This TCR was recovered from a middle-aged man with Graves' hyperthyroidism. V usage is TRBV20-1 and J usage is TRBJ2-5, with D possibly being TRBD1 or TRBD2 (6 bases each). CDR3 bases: TGCAGTGCTAGAGGTGGGGGGCCAGCTCAAGAGACCCAGTACTTC. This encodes CSARGGGPAQETQYF.